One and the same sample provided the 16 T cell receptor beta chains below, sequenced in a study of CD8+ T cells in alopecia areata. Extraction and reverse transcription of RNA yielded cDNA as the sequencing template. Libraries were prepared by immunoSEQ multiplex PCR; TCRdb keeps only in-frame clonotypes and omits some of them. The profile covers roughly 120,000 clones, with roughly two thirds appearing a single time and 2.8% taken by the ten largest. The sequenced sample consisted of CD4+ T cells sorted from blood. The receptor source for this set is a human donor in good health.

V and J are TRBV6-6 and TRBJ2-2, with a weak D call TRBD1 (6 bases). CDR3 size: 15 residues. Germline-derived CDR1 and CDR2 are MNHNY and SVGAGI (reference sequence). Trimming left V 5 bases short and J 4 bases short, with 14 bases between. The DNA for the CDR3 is TGTGCCAGCAGTCGACAGGAATGGGGCACCGGGGAGCTGTTTTTT. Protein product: CASSRQEWGTGELFF.

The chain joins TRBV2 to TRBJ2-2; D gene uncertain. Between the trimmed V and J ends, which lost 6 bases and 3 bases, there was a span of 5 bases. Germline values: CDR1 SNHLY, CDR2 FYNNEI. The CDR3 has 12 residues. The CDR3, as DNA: TGTGCCAGCAGAGCCTACACCGGGGAGCTGTTTTTT. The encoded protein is CASRAYTGELFF.

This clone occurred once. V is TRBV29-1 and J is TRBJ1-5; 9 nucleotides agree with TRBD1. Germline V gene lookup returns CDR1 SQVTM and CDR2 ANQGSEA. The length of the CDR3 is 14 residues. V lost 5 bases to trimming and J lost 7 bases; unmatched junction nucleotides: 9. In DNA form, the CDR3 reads TGCAGCGTTCTTATTGACAGGGGGGAACAGCCCCAGCATTTT. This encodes CSVLIDRGEQPQHF.

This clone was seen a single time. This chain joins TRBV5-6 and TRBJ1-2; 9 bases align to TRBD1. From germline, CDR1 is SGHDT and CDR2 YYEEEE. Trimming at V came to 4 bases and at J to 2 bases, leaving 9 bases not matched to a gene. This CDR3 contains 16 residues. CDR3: CASSVRTGTGNYGYTF. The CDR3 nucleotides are TGTGCCAGCAGCGTCCGGACCGGGACAGGGAACTATGGCTACACCTTC.

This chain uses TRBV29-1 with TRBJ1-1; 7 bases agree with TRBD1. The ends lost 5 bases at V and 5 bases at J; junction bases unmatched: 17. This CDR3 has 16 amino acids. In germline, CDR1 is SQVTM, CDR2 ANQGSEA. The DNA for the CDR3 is TGCAGCGTTCGGGGGCAGGGGGTACGTGGGCGGACTGAAGCTTTCTTT. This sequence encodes CSVRGQGVRGRTEAFF.

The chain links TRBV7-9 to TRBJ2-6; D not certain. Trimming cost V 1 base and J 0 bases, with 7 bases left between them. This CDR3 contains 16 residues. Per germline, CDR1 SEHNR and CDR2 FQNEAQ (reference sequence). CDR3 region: CASSLDNISGANVLTF. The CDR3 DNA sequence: TGTGCCAGCAGCTTAGATAACATCTCTGGGGCCAACGTCCTGACTTTC. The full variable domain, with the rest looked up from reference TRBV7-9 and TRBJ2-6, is DTGVSQNPRHKITKRGQNVTFRCDPISEHNRLYWYRQTLGQGPEFLTYFQNEAQLEKSRLLSDRFSAERPKGSFSTLEIQRTEQGDSAMYLCASSLDNISGANVLTFGAGSRLTVL.

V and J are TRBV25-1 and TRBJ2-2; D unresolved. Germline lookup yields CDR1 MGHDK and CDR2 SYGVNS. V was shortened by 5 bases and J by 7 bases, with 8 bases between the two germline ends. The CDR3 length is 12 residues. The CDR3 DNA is TGTGCCAGCAGTTTAGAGGTCGGGGAGCTGTTTTTT. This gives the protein CASSLEVGELFF.

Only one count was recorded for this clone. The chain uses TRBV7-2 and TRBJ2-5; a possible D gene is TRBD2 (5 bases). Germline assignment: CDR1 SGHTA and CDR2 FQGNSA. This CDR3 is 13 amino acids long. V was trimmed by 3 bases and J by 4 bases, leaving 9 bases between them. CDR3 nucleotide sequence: TGTGCCAGCAGCTTTTCGGGAAGAGAGACCCAGTACTTC. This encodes CASSFSGRETQYF.

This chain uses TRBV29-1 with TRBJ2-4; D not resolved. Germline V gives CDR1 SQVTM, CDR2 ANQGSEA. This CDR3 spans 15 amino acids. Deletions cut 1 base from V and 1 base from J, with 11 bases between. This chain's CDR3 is CSVEVGDEAKNIQYF. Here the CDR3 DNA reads TGCAGCGTTGAAGTCGGAGATGAGGCCAAAAACATTCAGTACTTC. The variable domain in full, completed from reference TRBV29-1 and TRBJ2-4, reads SAVISQKPSRDICQRGTSLTIQCQVDSQVTMMFWYRQQPGQSLTLIATANQGSEATYESGFVIDKFPISRPNLTFSTLTVSNMSPEDSSIYLCSVEVGDEAKNIQYFGAGTRLSVL.

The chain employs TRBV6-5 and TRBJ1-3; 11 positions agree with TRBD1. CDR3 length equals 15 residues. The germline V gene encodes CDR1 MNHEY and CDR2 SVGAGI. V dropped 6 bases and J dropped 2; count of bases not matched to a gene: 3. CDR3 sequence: CASRSDRGPGNTIYF. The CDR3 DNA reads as TGTGCCAGCAGATCGGACAGGGGGCCTGGAAACACCATATATTTT.

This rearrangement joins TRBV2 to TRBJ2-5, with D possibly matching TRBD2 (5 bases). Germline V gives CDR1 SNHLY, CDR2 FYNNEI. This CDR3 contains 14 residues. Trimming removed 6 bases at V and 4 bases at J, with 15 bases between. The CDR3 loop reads CASSSTGTSETQYF. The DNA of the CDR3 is TGTGCCAGCAGCTCCACGGGAACCTCAGAGACCCAGTACTTC.

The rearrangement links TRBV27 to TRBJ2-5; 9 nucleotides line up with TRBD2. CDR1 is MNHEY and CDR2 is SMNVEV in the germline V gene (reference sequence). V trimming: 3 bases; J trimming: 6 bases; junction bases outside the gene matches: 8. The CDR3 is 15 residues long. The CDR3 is CASSFSSGGSKTQYF. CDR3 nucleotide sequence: TGTGCCAGCAGTTTCTCGAGCGGGGGGTCAAAGACCCAGTACTTC.

The CDR3 region is CASSYSGVVGYGYTF. For the CDR3, the DNA is TGTGCCAGCAGTTACTCAGGGGTGGTAGGCTATGGCTACACCTTC. This chain joins TRBV6-5 and TRBJ1-2, with TRBD1 as a possible D gene (5 bases). The CDR3 consists of 15 residues. Germline CDR1 and CDR2: MNHEY and SVGAGI. V lost 0 bases and J 4 bases, leaving 12 bases between the germline ends.

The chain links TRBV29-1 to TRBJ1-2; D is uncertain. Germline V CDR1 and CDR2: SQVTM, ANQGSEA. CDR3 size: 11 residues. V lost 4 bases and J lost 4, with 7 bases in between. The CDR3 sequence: CSVADSYGYTF. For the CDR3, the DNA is TGCAGCGTTGCAGACTCCTATGGCTACACCTTC.

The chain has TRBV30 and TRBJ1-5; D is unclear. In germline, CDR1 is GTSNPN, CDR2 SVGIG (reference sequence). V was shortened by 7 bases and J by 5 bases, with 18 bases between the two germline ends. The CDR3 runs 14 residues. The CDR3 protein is CALQQGKMDQPQHF. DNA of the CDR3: TGTGCCTTACAACAAGGTAAAATGGATCAGCCCCAGCATTTT.

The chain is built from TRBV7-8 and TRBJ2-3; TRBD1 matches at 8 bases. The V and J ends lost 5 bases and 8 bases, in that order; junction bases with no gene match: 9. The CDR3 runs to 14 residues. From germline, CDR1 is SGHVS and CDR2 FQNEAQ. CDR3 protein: CASSMDRARGTQYF. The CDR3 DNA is TGTGCCAGCAGCATGGACAGGGCTCGCGGTACGCAGTATTTT.